These 23 T cell receptor beta chains were sequenced from one sample in a study of regulatory T cells in long-lasting Graves disease. Noted time point: newly diagnosed GD, antithyroid drugs for less than 3 months. The TCR library used RNA extracted from PBMCs. Relying on iRepertoire HTBI primers and Arm-PCR of CDR3 regions, the team built TCR beta libraries. TCRdb reanalysed the multiplex PCR reads using MiXCR and keeps one entry per CDR3 protein. The sample lists fewer than 650,000 distinct CDR3 sequences, around 16% occurring once. The same specimen was also included in a second study, on T cells in Graves' hyperthyroidism and ophthalmopathy.

The material was peripheral blood mononuclear cells (PBMCs), obtained at new diagnosis, from a patient treated with antithyroid drugs. These TCRs come from a man between 18 and 29 years old with Graves disease.

This clonotype showed up many times. The rearrangement uses TRBV12-3 or TRBV12-4 and TRBJ2-1, with 7 bases fitting TRBD2. The CDR3 extends over 15 amino acids. After removal of 6 bases from V and 6 bases from J, the junction contained 11 bases not matched to a gene. CDR3 in DNA: TGTGCCAGCAGCCGGGGAGGGGTCGGGGTCAATGAGCAGTTCTTC. This codes for CASSRGGVGVNEQFF.

V is TRBV3-1 and J is TRBJ1-2, with D unresolved. V shed 0 bases and J shed 4 bases, with 3 bases lying between them. Germline CDR1 LGHDT, CDR2 YNNKEL (reference sequence). There are 12 residues in the CDR3. The CDR3 region is CASSQDAYGYTF. The CDR3 DNA is TGTGCCAGCAGCCAAGATGCCTATGGCTACACCTTC.

Regarding this clonotype: A far larger clone is just one base off, so this is likely a read error. The rearrangement uses TRBV11-2 and TRBJ2-7; a possible D gene is TRBD2 (6 bases). V lost 1 base and J lost 7, with 14 bases in between. Germline V gene sequence: CDR1 SGHAT, CDR2 FQNNGV. The CDR3 loop spans 14 amino acids. The CDR3 is CASSLARGQNEQYF. CDR3 bases: TGTGCCAGCAGCTTAGCGCGGGGCCAAAATGAGCAGTACTTC.

The chain is built from TRBV28 and TRBJ2-7; 8 nucleotides align to TRBD1. CDR1 and CDR2 from the germline V gene are MDHEN and SYDVKM. V lost 4 bases, J lost 6 bases, and 11 bases stayed unmatched. The CDR3 consists of 15 residues. CDR3 region: CASSSGGQALSEQYF. The CDR3 DNA reads TGTGCCAGCAGTTCCGGGGGACAGGCCCTTAGCGAGCAGTACTTC.

The V and J genes are TRBV29-1 and TRBJ2-1; D is undetermined. The CDR3 consists of 18 residues. The germline V gene has CDR1 SQVTM and CDR2 ANQGSEA. V was shortened by 6 bases and J by 2 bases, with 26 bases between the two germline ends. The CDR3 sequence: CSVSGPGRFGPTYNEQFF. The CDR3 region has the DNA TGCAGCGTATCCGGGCCAGGAAGATTTGGCCCTACCTACAATGAGCAGTTCTTC.

This clonotype occurred a few times. The chain has TRBV29-1 and TRBJ2-6, with D uncertain. Looked up from germline, CDR1 is SQVTM and CDR2 is ANQGSEA. The CDR3 length is 15 residues. Trimming left V 1 base short and J 0 bases short, with 7 bases between. CDR3 sequence reads: CSVEVPISGANVLTF. In DNA form, the CDR3 reads TGCAGCGTTGAAGTCCCAATCTCTGGGGCCAACGTCCTGACTTTC.

V usage is TRBV9 and J usage is TRBJ2-1; D unresolved. The CDR3 totals 15 residues. CDR1 is SGDLS, CDR2 YYNGEE, per germline. With 0 bases removed from V and 2 bases from J, the gap between germline ends came to 9 bases. CDR3 sequence (DNA): TGTGCCAGCAGCGTAGAAAGAAGCCCCTACAATGAGCAGTTCTTC. Translating it yields CASSVERSPYNEQFF.

This clonotype was recorded many times. The chain carries TRBV6-1 and TRBJ1-5, with 9 bases fitting TRBD1. Germline V gives CDR1 MNHNS, CDR2 SASEGT. J gave up 2 bases and V 10 bases, and 18 bases lay outside the gene matches. This CDR3 has 18 amino acids. CDR3 coding DNA: TGTGCCATCCTACAGGGGGCGGGGGAAGATAGCGGCAATCAGCCCCAGCATTTT. This translates into CAILQGAGEDSGNQPQHF.

This clonotype was counted ten times or more. The chain is built from TRBV28 and TRBJ2-2; TRBD2 aligns across 8 bases. J lost 2 bases, V lost 8 bases, and 7 bases had no gene match. CDR1 MDHEN and CDR2 SYDVKM come from the germline V gene. CDR3 length: 15 residues. For the CDR3, the DNA is TGTGCCAGCGGGTTAGCGGGGAAAAACACCGGGGAGCTGTTTTTT. Its translation: CASGLAGKNTGELFF. Full variable domain (outside the CDR3, taken from reference TRBV28 and TRBJ2-2): DVKVTQSSRYLVKRTGEKVFLECVQDMDHENMFWYRQDPGLGLRLIYFSYDVKMKEKGDIPEGYSVSREKKERFSLILESASTNQTSMYLCASGLAGKNTGELFFGEGSRLTVL.

This clonotype was seen at least ten times. V is TRBV10-3 and J is TRBJ2-1; 14 nucleotides match TRBD2. The germline gives CDR1 ENHRY, CDR2 SYGVKD. J gave up 7 bases and V 3 bases, and 5 bases lay outside the gene matches. The CDR3 covers 16 residues. DNA for the CDR3: TGTGCCATCAGTGACCCGGGACTAGCGGGAGCAAATGAGCAGTTCTTC. Protein: CAISDPGLAGANEQFF.

The chain carries TRBV9 and TRBJ2-7; 8 nucleotides line up with TRBD2. The germline V gene encodes CDR1 SGDLS and CDR2 YYNGEE. J gave up 6 bases and V 4 bases, and 18 bases lay outside the gene matches. The CDR3 totals 17 residues. The CDR3 DNA is TGTGCCAGCAGCCCCCCCCTCGGGCTAGCGGGTGCCGGCGAGCAGTACTTC. Its protein product is CASSPPLGLAGAGEQYF.

This clonotype was counted ten times or more. The chain uses TRBV7-2 and TRBJ2-3, with 8 bases aligning to TRBD2. The V and J ends lost 5 bases and 0 bases, in that order; junction bases with no gene match: 7. The CDR3 consists of 16 residues. Germline assignment: CDR1 SGHTA and CDR2 FQGNSA. The CDR3 DNA reads TGTGCCAGCAGCCCTCGTTCTAGCGGGAGCACAGATACGCAGTATTTT. This encodes CASSPRSSGSTDTQYF.

The chain links TRBV4-1 to TRBJ2-1, with 7 bases aligning to TRBD2. The CDR3 has 16 residues. Germline-derived CDR1 and CDR2 are MGHRA and YSYEKL. J lost 3 bases, V lost 0 bases, and 5 bases had no gene match. For the CDR3, the DNA is TGCGCCAGCAGCCAAGAAGAGACTAGCATCTACAATGAGCAGTTCTTC. It is translated as CASSQEETSIYNEQFF.

Ten or more counts support this clonotype. The chain carries TRBV20-1 and TRBJ2-7; 13 nucleotides agree with TRBD2. The germline V gene has CDR1 DFQATT and CDR2 SNEGSKA (reference sequence). Losses at the gene ends were 6 bases for V and 5 bases for J; bases not matched to a gene: 10. The length of the CDR3 is 15 residues. CDR3 protein: CSARLAGGVFNEQYF. CDR3 DNA: TGCAGTGCGCGACTAGCGGGAGGAGTGTTCAACGAGCAGTACTTC.

The CDR3 DNA follows: TGCGCCAGCAGCCCCGGGACAGGGGTAACGAACACTGAAGCTTTCTTT. This gives the protein CASSPGTGVTNTEAFF. The chain joins TRBV5-1 to TRBJ1-1; the match to TRBD1 covers 10 bases. J lost 1 base, V lost 4 bases, and 7 bases had no gene match. The CDR3 is 16 amino acids. Per germline, CDR1 SGHRS and CDR2 YFSETQ.

This clonotype turned up a few times. The V call is TRBV7-9, the J call TRBJ1-2, with unresolved D. The ends were cut back, 5 bases at V and 2 bases at J, with 12 bases in the middle. CDR3 size: 14 residues. Germline CDR1 reads SEHNR; CDR2 reads FQNEAQ (reference sequence). CDR3 amino acids: CASSLTERNYGYTF. The DNA of the CDR3 is TGTGCCAGCAGCCTTACAGAGAGGAACTATGGCTACACCTTC.

This clonotype came up many times. The chain couples TRBV28 to TRBJ1-1, with unresolved D. CDR1 and CDR2 (germline): MDHEN, SYDVKM. Deletions cut 5 bases from V and 1 base from J, with 8 bases between. The CDR3 runs 13 residues. The DNA of the CDR3 is TGTGCCAGCAGTCACCGAGCGAACACTGAAGCTTTCTTT. Translated: CASSHRANTEAFF.

V usage is TRBV10-3 and J usage is TRBJ1-1; 9 bases agree with TRBD1. With V trimmed by 6 bases and J by 4 bases, 6 bases remained unmatched. This CDR3 has 14 amino acids. The germline gives CDR1 ENHRY, CDR2 SYGVKD. In DNA form, the CDR3 reads TGTGCCATCAGAATACAGGGGGCGAGCACTGAAGCTTTCTTT. Protein: CAIRIQGASTEAFF.

Remarks on this clonotype: This likely stems from a read error, as it lies one base from a far larger clone. This chain joins TRBV7-2 and TRBJ1-1; D is ambiguous. CDR3 length: 14 residues. In germline, CDR1 is SGHTA, CDR2 FQGNSA. The CDR3 bases are TGTGCCAGCAGCTTATTACAGCTTAACACTGGAGCTTTCTTT. Amino acid sequence: CASSLLQLNTGAFF.

The V call is TRBV7-2, the J call TRBJ2-5, with D maybe TRBD2 (6 bases). CDR1 and CDR2 (germline): SGHTA, FQGNSA. V dropped 1 base and J dropped 4 bases, with 13 bases sitting between them. The CDR3 runs to 15 residues. This CDR3 is CASSLESGRSETQYF. As DNA, the CDR3 is TGTGCCAGCAGCTTAGAGTCCGGGAGATCAGAGACCCAGTACTTC.

This chain connects TRBV10-3 to TRBJ2-1; the D gene could be TRBD1 or TRBD2 (5 bases each). The CDR3 covers 11 residues. Trimming pared 6 bases from V and 5 bases from J, leaving 5 bases between. The germline V gene encodes CDR1 ENHRY and CDR2 SYGVKD. CDR3 DNA: TGTGCCATCAGGGGGGACAATGAGCAGTTCTTC. Protein: CAIRGDNEQFF.

This clonotype turned up a few times. V is TRBV18 and J is TRBJ2-7; no reliable D call. Trimming stripped 2 bases from V and 0 bases from J, with 11 bases between. Germline V CDR1 and CDR2: KGHSH, LQKENI. CDR3 size: 15 residues. This CDR3 is CASSPSGESSYEQYF. Here the CDR3 DNA reads TGTGCCAGCTCACCATCGGGTGAGAGCTCCTACGAGCAGTACTTC. Based on the CDR3 plus reference TRBV18 and TRBJ2-7, the full variable domain is NAGVMQNPRHLVRRRGQEARLRCSPMKGHSHVYWYRQLPEEGLKFMVYLQKENIIDESGMPKERFSAEFPKEGPSILRIQQVVRGDSAAYFCASSPSGESSYEQYFGPGTRLTVT.

This chain joins TRBV28 and TRBJ1-1; 10 nucleotides match TRBD1. Germline V lookup: CDR1 MDHEN, CDR2 SYDVKM. The CDR3 extends over 18 amino acids. J was trimmed by 1 base and V by 5 bases; bases with no gene match: 13. CDR3 protein: CASSPLTGGLFRNTEAFF. The CDR3 region has the DNA TGTGCCAGCAGTCCCCTGACAGGGGGCCTTTTTAGGAACACTGAAGCTTTCTTT.